This passage covers 7 T cell receptor beta chains from one sample sequenced in a study of T-cell memory formation after mild COVID-19. TCRdb reprocessed the 5' RACE reads with MiXCR, giving one entry per CDR3 protein. The sample consists of 350,000 to 500,000 distinct CDR3 sequences, roughly 18% of them appearing once. The specimen sequenced was PBMCs or a T cell subset sorted from them (not recorded which). The receptor source for this set is a man aged 18 to 29 who had mild COVID-19 (a few samples of this study predate the infection). Cell type and time point are not known.

This clonotype came up a few times. The chain combines TRBV5-1 with TRBJ2-7; D is uncertain. The germline V gene has CDR1 SGHRS and CDR2 YFSETQ. The germline V and J ends were trimmed by 1 base and 0 bases, with 8 bases remaining between them. The CDR3 is 14 amino acids. The CDR3 loop is CASSLSPPSYEQYF. The CDR3 DNA follows: TGCGCCAGCAGCTTGTCTCCTCCCTCCTACGAGCAGTACTTC.

The chain couples TRBV4-1 to TRBJ2-7, with 11 positions matching TRBD1. Trimming removed 0 bases from V and 9 bases from J; junction bases left unmatched: 4. The CDR3 extends over 14 amino acids. In germline, CDR1 is MGHRA, CDR2 YSYEKL. The CDR3 loop reads CASSQEGTGGWQYV. DNA for the CDR3: TGCGCCAGCAGCCAAGAAGGGACAGGGGGATGGCAGTACGTC.

V is TRBV6-2 or TRBV6-3 and J is TRBJ2-1; D is possibly TRBD2 (7 bases). With 8 bases removed from V and 7 bases from J, the gap between germline ends came to 18 bases. Germline CDR1 and CDR2: MNHEY and SVGEGT. The CDR3 is 14 amino acids. The CDR3 loop reads CASAGPGGGNEQFF. CDR3 DNA sequence: TGTGCCAGCGCGGGTCCGGGGGGCGGTAATGAGCAGTTCTTC.

The chain combines TRBV25-1 with TRBJ2-7, with TRBD1 matching over 8 bases. Germline V gene sequence: CDR1 MGHDK, CDR2 SYGVNS. The J segment lost 6 bases and the V segment lost 5 bases, leaving 9 bases of the junction unmatched. The CDR3 has 14 amino acids. CDR3 DNA: TGTGCCAGCAGTTCCGGACAGGGTCGGGCCGAGCAGTACGTC. It translates to CASSSGQGRAEQYV.

The chain employs TRBV5-1 and TRBJ2-5, with D possibly being TRBD2 (5 bases). Germline CDR1 and CDR2: SGHRS and YFSETQ. This CDR3 has 16 amino acids. V shed 4 bases and J shed 4 bases, with 20 bases lying between them. The DNA of the CDR3 is TGCGCCAGCAGCCCCTTGACGGGGAACTCGGGAGAGACCCAGTACTTC. Its translation: CASSPLTGNSGETQYF.

The chain is built from TRBV7-9 and TRBJ2-1; D is perhaps TRBD2 (6 bases). This CDR3 spans 21 amino acids. Germline V lookup: CDR1 SEHNR, CDR2 FQNEAQ (reference sequence). Trimming cost V 4 bases and J 3 bases, with 31 bases left between them. The CDR3 is CASSSGSTGGVIVPLYNEQFF. The DNA for the CDR3 is TGTGCCAGCAGCTCGGGTTCGACCGGAGGGGTAATTGTACCGCTCTACAATGAGCAGTTCTTC.

The sample holds a few counts of this clonotype. The chain uses TRBV4-3 and TRBJ2-3; 7 bases fit TRBD1. The CDR3 spans 16 residues. Germline V gene lookup returns CDR1 LGHNA and CDR2 YSLEER. V lost 1 base, J lost 5 bases, and 9 bases stayed unmatched. The CDR3: CASSQGSTGFGDTQYF. The DNA of the CDR3 is TGCGCCAGCAGCCAAGGCTCGACAGGGTTTGGAGATACGCAGTATTTT.